The clone carrying this TCR beta chain appeared many times. The authors built TCR beta libraries using iRepertoire HTBI primers and Arm-PCR of CDR3 regions. TCRdb reprocessed the multiplex PCR reads with MiXCR, giving one entry per CDR3 protein. The profile shows about 620,000 distinct CDR3 sequences, about 16% of them singletons. Time point indicated: newly diagnosed GD, antithyroid drugs for less than 3 months. PBMC RNA was the source of the TCR library. This sample is part of a study of regulatory T cells in long-lasting Graves disease. Trimming took off 5 bases at V and 7 bases at J, with 17 bases between the two ends. Germline loops: CDR1 SGHVS, CDR2 FNYEAQ. CDR3 length: 14 residues. Another study also made use of these data, one on T cells in Graves' hyperthyroidism and ophthalmopathy. From that second work: Investigators excluded patients with uncontrolled infection, other autoimmune disease, pregnancy or lactation.

The clonotype comes from a woman aged 30 to 39 with Graves disease. The sample in question was peripheral blood mononuclear cells (PBMCs), obtained at new diagnosis, from a patient treated with antithyroid drugs. The chain is built from TRBV7-6 and TRBJ2-5, with a weak D call TRBD1 (6 bases). Written as DNA, the CDR3 is TGTGCCAGCAGCCTAGTCGGTGGGGGCTCGACCCAGTACTTC. Its translation: CASSLVGGGSTQYF. Full variable domain (rest looked up from reference TRBV7-6 and TRBJ2-5): GAGVSQSPRYKVTKRGQDVALRCDPISGHVSLYWYRQALGQGPEFLTYFNYEAQQDKSGLPNDRFSAERPEGSISTLTIQRTEQRDSAMYRCASSLVGGGSTQYFGPGTRLLVL.